This record concerns one T cell receptor (beta chain) sequence. This clonotype was observed a handful of times. What antigen it recognizes has not been identified. No base-level quality is on record; no much larger clone is a single base apart. Libraries came from PCR. Sequenced using an Illumina HiSeq 2500. TCR library preparation used molecular barcoding, with unique molecular identifiers applied to normalize quantification of the TCRbeta repertoire. The public sequencing data were trimmed at Q25 with fastp and processed into clonotypes with MiXCR by TCRdb, which kept only in-frame beta chains. CDR3 protein duplicates are merged, each entry listing the most common genes and DNA. This sample has hundreds of thousands of distinct CDR3 sequences in its table, and 15% to 20% of those were observed once. Under 30% of the sample comes from the top ten. There are 13 amino acids in the CDR3, from cysteine to phenylalanine inclusive. Only CDR3 DNA is held: 39 bases, read in frame from base 1. V loses 1 base of germline sequence and J loses 3 bases, and the interval between the two ends is 7 bases. The CDR1 and CDR2 encoded by the germline V gene are SGHAT and FQNNGV.

The data were taken from a study of T-cell reconstitution after alpha-beta-depleted transplantation in children (dated by TCRdb to 2016 to 2017). The study in broad terms: Using TCR repertoire profiling, the study followed T-cell immune reconstitution in a quantitative way in children after TCRalphabeta/CD19-depleted allogeneic hematopoietic cell transplantation. What the research found in general, with its limitations: The apparently early alphabetaT-cell count recovery about two months after transplant was reportedly dependent on only several hundred rapidly expanded clones derived from non-depleted graft cells. The high TCRbeta diversity at day 60 in some patients was ascribed to recipient T cells and intrathymic progenitors that had survived conditioning. The frequencies of hyperexpanded clones fell over the following months, and after one year, T-cell counts and TCRbeta diversity were mostly attributed to newly produced T cells.

The treatment or condition label, read with the paper, signifies: allogeneic hematopoietic cell transplantation with graft depleted of TCRalphabeta T cells and CD19 B cells. The transplant recipients were children given TCRalphabeta/CD19-depleted allogeneic hematopoietic cell grafts. The sequence links TRBV11-2 to TRBJ2-7; the D gene is unclear. The specimen was PBMCs, mostly from graft donor cells, collected 360 days after TCRalphabeta/CD19-depleted stem cell transplant. The clonotype comes from a boy less than two years old who had a stem cell transplant for Wiskott-Aldrich syndrome, so the T cells may come from the graft donor. The CDR3 loop reads CASSLASYYEQYF. The DNA reads as follows: TGTGCCAGCAGCTTAGCGTCTTACTACGAGCAGTACTTC. Outside the CDR3, residues come from the reference TRBV11-2 and TRBJ2-7 proteins, so the full variable domain is: EAGVAQSPRYKIIEKRQSVAFWCNPISGHATLYWYQQILGQGPKLLIQFQNNGVVDDSQLPKDRFSAERLKGVDSTLKIQPAKLEDSAVYLCASSLASYYEQYFGPGTRLTVT.